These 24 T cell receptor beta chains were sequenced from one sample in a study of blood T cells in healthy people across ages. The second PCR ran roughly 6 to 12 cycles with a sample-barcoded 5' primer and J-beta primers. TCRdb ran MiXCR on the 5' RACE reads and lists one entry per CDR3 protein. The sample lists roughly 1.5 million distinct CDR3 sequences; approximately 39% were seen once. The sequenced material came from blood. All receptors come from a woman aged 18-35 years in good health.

The CDR3 DNA reads as TGCGCCAGCAGCCAGTTACAGGGGGACAATGAGCAGTTCTTC. Translated, it gives CASSQLQGDNEQFF. The chain recombines TRBV4-1 with TRBJ2-1; TRBD1 matches 8 bases. The V and J ends lost 3 bases and 5 bases, in that order; junction bases with no gene match: 3. The CDR3 covers 14 residues. CDR1 and CDR2 (germline): MGHRA, YSYEKL.

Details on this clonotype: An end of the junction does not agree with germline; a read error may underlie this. CDR3 coding DNA: TGTGCCGGCAGCTCTCTAGCGGGGGGGCAAGAGACCCAGTACTTC. This gives the protein CAGSSLAGGQETQYF. The V gene is TRBV7-8, the J gene TRBJ2-5; 12 nucleotides agree with TRBD2. CDR1 is SGHVS, CDR2 FQNEAQ, per germline. This CDR3 is built from 15 residues.

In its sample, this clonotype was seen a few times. The CDR3 sequence is CSAAGTDSNQPQHF. The CDR3 region has the DNA TGCAGTGCAGCCGGGACAGATAGCAATCAGCCCCAGCATTTT. The chain combines TRBV20-1 with TRBJ1-5; TRBD1 aligns across 7 bases. This CDR3 spans 14 amino acids. Losses at the gene ends were 6 bases for V and 0 bases for J; bases not matched to a gene: 5. CDR1 and CDR2 (germline): DFQATT, SNEGSKA (reference sequence).

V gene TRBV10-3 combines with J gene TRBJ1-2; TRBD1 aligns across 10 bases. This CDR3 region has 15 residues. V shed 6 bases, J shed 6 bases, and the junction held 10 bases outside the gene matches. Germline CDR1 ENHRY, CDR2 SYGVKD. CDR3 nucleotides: TGTGCCATCAGCCCCAAGGGACAGGGGTCGAATGGCTACACCTTC. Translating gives CAISPKGQGSNGYTF.

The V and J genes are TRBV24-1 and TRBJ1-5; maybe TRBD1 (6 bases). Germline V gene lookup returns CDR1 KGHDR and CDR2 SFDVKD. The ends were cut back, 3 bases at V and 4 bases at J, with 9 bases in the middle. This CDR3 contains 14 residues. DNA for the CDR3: TGTGCCACCAGTGATGAGAGGGGGAATCAGCCCCAGCATTTT. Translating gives CATSDERGNQPQHF.

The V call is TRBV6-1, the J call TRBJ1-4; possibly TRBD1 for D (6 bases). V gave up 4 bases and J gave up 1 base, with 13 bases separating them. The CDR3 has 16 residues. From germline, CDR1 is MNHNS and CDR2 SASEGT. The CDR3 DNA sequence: TGTGCCAGCAGTGCCCCTGCAGGGGAAACTAATGAAAAACTGTTTTTT. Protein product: CASSAPAGETNEKLFF.

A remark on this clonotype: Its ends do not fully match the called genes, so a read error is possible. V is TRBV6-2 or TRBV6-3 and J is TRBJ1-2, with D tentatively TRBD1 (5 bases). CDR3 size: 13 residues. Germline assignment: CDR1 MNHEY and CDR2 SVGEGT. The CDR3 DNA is TGTGCCAGCAGTGACTCGACCAGGGATGGCTACACCTTC. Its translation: CASSDSTRDGYTF.

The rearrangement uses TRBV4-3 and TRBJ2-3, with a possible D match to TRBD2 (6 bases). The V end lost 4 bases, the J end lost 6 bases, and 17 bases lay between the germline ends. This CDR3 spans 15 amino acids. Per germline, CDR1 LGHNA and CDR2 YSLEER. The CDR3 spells CASSLGLARRDTQYF. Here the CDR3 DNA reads TGCGCCAGCAGCCTAGGCCTAGCGCGGCGGGATACGCAGTATTTT.

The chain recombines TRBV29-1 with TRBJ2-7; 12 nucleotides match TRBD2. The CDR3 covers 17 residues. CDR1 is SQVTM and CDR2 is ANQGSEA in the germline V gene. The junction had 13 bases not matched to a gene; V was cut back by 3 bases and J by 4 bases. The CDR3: CSVESGGRGLAGYEQYF. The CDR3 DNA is TGCAGCGTTGAGAGTGGCGGCCGCGGACTAGCGGGATACGAGCAGTACTTC.

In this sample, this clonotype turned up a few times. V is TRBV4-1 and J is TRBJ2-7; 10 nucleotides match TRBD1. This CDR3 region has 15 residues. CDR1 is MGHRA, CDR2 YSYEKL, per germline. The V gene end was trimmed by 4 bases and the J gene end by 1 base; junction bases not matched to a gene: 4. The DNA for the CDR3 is TGCGCCAGCAGCCCAACGGGACAGGGGTCCTACGAGCAGTACTTC. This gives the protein CASSPTGQGSYEQYF.

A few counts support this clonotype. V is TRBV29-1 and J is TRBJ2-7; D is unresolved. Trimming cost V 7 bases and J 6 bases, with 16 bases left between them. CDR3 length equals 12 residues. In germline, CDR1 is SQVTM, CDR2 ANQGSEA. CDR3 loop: CSASSEFGEQYF. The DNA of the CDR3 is TGCAGCGCCTCCTCCGAGTTTGGCGAGCAGTACTTC.

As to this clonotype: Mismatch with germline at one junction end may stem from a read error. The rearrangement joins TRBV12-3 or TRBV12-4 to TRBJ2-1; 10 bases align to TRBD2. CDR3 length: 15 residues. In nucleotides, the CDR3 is TGTGTCAGCAGTTTAATGAGCGGGGGGGCCGATGAGCAGTTCTTC. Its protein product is CVSSLMSGGADEQFF.

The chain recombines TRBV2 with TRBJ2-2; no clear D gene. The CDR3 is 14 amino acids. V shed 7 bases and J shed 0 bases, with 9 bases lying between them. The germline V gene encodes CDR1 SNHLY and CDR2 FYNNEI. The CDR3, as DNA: TGTGCCAGCAAAGGACCGACGAACACCGGGGAGCTGTTTTTT. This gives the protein CASKGPTNTGELFF.

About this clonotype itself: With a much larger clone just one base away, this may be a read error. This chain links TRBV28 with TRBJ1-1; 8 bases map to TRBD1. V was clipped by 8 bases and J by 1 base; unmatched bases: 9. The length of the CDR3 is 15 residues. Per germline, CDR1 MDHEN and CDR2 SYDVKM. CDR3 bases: TGTGCCAGCGGTCGGCAGGGGGCAGGGAACACTGAAGCTTTCTTT. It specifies CASGRQGAGNTEAFF.

The CDR3 loop reads CASTRMTYEQYF. The CDR3 bases are TGTGCCAGCACCAGGATGACCTACGAGCAGTACTTC. The J gene is TRBJ2-7, the V gene TRBV28, with D uncertain. The germline CDR1 and CDR2 sequences are MDHEN and SYDVKM. Deletions cut 7 bases from V and 2 bases from J, with 9 bases between. The CDR3 has 12 residues.

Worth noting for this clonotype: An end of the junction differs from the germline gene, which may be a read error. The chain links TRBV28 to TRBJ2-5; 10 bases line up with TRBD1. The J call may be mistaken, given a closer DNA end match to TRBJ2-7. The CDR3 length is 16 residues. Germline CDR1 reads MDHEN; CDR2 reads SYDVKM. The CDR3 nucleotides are TGTACCAGCAGTAGCGCCGCCGGGACAGGGGCCTACGAGCAGTACTTC. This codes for CTSSSAAGTGAYEQYF.

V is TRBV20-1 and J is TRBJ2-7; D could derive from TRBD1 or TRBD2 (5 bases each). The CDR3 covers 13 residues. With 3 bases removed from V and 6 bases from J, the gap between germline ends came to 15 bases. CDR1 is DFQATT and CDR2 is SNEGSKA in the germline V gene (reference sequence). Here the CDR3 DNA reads TGCAGTGCTAGGGAAGGGACCCCCTCCGAGCAGTACTTC. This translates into CSAREGTPSEQYF.

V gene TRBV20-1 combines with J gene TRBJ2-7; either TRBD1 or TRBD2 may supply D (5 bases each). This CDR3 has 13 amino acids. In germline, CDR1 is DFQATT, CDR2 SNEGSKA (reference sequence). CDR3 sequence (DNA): TGCAGGCCCGGGACGGACGATTCCGACGAGCAGTACTTC. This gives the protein CRPGTDDSDEQYF.

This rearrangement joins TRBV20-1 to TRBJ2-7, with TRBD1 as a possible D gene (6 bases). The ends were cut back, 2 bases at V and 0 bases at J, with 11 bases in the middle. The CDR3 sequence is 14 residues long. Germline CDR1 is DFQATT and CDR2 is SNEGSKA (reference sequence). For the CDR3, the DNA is TGCAGTGCTAGACAAGACAGGTACTCCTACGAGCAGTACTTC. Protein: CSARQDRYSYEQYF.

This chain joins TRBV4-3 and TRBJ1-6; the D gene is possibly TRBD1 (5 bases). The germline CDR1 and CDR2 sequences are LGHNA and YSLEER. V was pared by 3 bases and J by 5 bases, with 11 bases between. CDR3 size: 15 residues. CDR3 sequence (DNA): TGCGCCAGCAGCCAGGCCCGGGGCAATAATTCACCCCTCCACTTT. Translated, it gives CASSQARGNNSPLHF.

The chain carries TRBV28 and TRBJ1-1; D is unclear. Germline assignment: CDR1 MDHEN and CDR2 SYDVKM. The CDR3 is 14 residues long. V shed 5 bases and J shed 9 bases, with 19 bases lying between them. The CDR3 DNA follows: TGTGCCAGCAGTCCCAGGACTGAACAGTGGAAAGCTTTCTTT. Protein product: CASSPRTEQWKAFF.

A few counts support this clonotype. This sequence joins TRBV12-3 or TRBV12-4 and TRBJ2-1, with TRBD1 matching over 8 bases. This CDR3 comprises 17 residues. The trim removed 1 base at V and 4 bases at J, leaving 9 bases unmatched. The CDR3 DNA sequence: TGTGCCAGCAGTTTAGACGGAGGACAGGGAGTTTACAATGAGCAGTTCTTC. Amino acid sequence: CASSLDGGQGVYNEQFF.

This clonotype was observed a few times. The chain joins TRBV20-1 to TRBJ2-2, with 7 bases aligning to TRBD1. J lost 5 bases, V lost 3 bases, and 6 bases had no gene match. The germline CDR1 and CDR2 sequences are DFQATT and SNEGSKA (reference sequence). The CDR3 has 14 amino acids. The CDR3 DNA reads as TGCAGTGCTAGTAAGGGGGCTTGGACCGGGGAGCTGTTTTTT. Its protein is CSASKGAWTGELFF.

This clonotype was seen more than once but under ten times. The chain's CDR3 is CASSPSGRTNEKLFF. CDR3 DNA sequence: TGTGCCAGCAGCCCGAGCGGAAGAACTAATGAAAAACTGTTTTTT. V is TRBV7-9 and J is TRBJ1-4; D is unclear. The CDR3 contains 15 residues. Looked up from germline, CDR1 is SEHNR and CDR2 is FQNEAQ (reference sequence). Trimming took off 5 bases at V and 1 base at J, with 11 bases between the two ends.